These 4 T cell receptor beta chains share one sample of origin, sequenced in a study of blood T cell repertoires in COVID-19. The method was immunoSEQ multiplex PCR; TCRdb's version includes in-frame clones alone and lacks a portion of them. In the table there are some 88,000 clones, approximately 86% of which are singletons. Sequencing was carried out using peripheral blood. The receptors shown here come from a man in his sixties with acute or convalescent COVID-19.

V and J are TRBV5-4 and TRBJ2-7; 7 bases align to TRBD1. The V gene end was trimmed by 4 bases and the J gene end by 0 bases; junction bases not matched to a gene: 7. This CDR3 comprises 15 residues. In germline, CDR1 is SGHNT, CDR2 YYREEE (reference sequence). CDR3 in DNA: TGTGCCAGCAGCCCACGGGACAGAAGCTCCTACGAGCAGTACTTC. Its protein product is CASSPRDRSSYEQYF. Filled out from reference TRBV5-4 and TRBJ2-7, the complete variable domain reads ETGVTQSPTHLIKTRGQQVTLRCSSQSGHNTVSWYQQALGQGPQFIFQYYREEENGRGNFPPRFSGLQFPNYSSELNVNALELDDSALYLCASSPRDRSSYEQYFGPGTRLTVT.

The chain carries TRBV5-6 and TRBJ1-4; TRBD1 is a possible D gene (6 bases). The CDR3 covers 15 residues. V gave up 5 bases and J gave up 6 bases, with 17 bases separating them. CDR1 is SGHDT, CDR2 YYEEEE, per germline. The CDR3 loop is CASSSIYRADEKLFF. CDR3 sequence (DNA): TGTGCCAGCAGTTCGATTTACAGGGCGGATGAAAAACTGTTTTTT.

This chain connects TRBV15 to TRBJ1-4; D not certain. The V end lost 1 base, the J end lost 4 bases, and 7 bases lay between the germline ends. CDR3 length equals 14 residues. The V gene's germline CDR1 is LNHNV and CDR2 YYDKDF (reference sequence). The CDR3 DNA reads TGTGCCACCAGCAGAGGAGGAGGTAATGAAAAACTGTTTTTT. Its protein product is CATSRGGGNEKLFF.

The V call is TRBV10-3, the J call TRBJ1-1; a possible D gene is TRBD1 (6 bases). The germline V gene has CDR1 ENHRY and CDR2 SYGVKD. V was shortened by 2 bases and J by 1 base, with 8 bases between the two germline ends. The CDR3 spans 14 residues. The chain's CDR3 is CAISEQGTNTEAFF. Written as DNA, the CDR3 is TGTGCCATCAGTGAGCAGGGGACGAACACTGAAGCTTTCTTT.